This is a list of T cell receptor beta chains from one sample in a study of cytomegalovirus exposure and HLA in healthy donors. The method was immunoSEQ multiplex PCR; TCRdb's version includes in-frame clones alone and lacks a portion of them. The data show over 110,000 clones, with roughly four fifths seen just once and approximately 8.2% held by the top ten. The specimen sequenced was PBMCs. These TCRs come from a woman aged 45-65 years in good health and CMV-seropositive. The CDR3 runs from the conserved cysteine through the conserved F or W. The D gene is left open where the match is weak. Clone size, where shown, is once, few, many, or a class for clones that have expanded.

>-|TRBJ2-7|TRBV5-1|TRBD1
CASSGDRGFYEQYF
TGCGCCAGCAGCGGGGACAGGGGATTCTACGAGCAGTACTTC
>-|TRBJ2-7|TRBV19|-
CASSISRGEQYF
TGTGCCAGTAGTATCAGCAGGGGCGAGCAGTACTTC
>-|TRBJ1-1|TRBV10-3|-
CAIPNLQGGNTEAFF
TGTGCCATCCCTAACTTACAGGGTGGGAACACTGAAGCTTTCTTT
>once|TRBJ2-3|TRBV7-2|-
CASSLAYTDTQYF
TGTGCCAGCAGCTTAGCCTACACAGATACGCAGTATTTT
>-|TRBJ1-4|TRBV5-1|TRBD1
CASSWGQMATNEKLFF
TGCGCCAGCAGCTGGGGACAGATGGCAACTAATGAAAAACTGTTTTTT
>-|TRBJ2-5|TRBV19|-
CASSMAGWDRETQYF
TGTGCCAGTAGTATGGCGGGGTGGGATAGAGAGACCCAGTACTTC
>few|TRBJ2-2|TRBV11-2|TRBD1
CASRQGAGTGELFF
TGTGCCAGCCGACAGGGGGCGGGCACCGGGGAGCTGTTTTTT
>-|TRBJ1-1|TRBV2|-
CASDSQRNTEAFF
TGTGCCAGCGATAGTCAGCGGAACACTGAAGCTTTCTTT
>-|TRBJ2-7|TRBV30|TRBD1
CAWSVLVGQDEQYF
TGTGCCTGGAGTGTACTAGTGGGACAGGACGAGCAGTACTTC
>few|TRBJ2-1|TRBV25-1|-
CASSQSGDYNEQFF
TGTGCCAGCAGCCAGTCCGGGGACTACAATGAGCAGTTCTTC
>-|TRBJ1-5|TRBV6-5|-
CASSYSIQSNQPQHF
TGTGCCAGCAGTTACTCAATCCAGAGCAATCAGCCCCAGCATTTT
>-|TRBJ2-2|TRBV19|TRBD1
CASRDRDRGHLKEFPGELFF
TGTGCCAGTAGGGACCGGGACAGGGGACACCTTAAAGAATTTCCCGGGGAGCTGTTTTTT
>-|TRBJ1-5|TRBV4-3|TRBD1
CASSPTGGGSNQPQHF
TGCGCCAGCAGCCCCACAGGGGGGGGAAGCAATCAGCCCCAGCATTTT
>-|TRBJ1-3|TRBV4-1|TRBD1
CASSSGQGTGNTIYF
TGCGCCAGCAGCTCAGGACAGGGAACAGGAAACACCATATATTTT
>-|TRBJ1-3|TRBV28|-
CASTHDRIGGSGNTIYF
TGTGCCAGCACCCACGACCGGATCGGGGGCTCTGGAAACACCATATATTTT
>-|TRBJ2-1|TRBV7-3|-
CASSLTGISYNEQFF
TGTGCCAGCAGCTTAACCGGTATCTCCTACAATGAGCAGTTCTTC
>-|TRBJ2-3|TRBV7-2|TRBD1
CASSARRWTGRKDTQYF
TGTGCCAGCAGCGCCCGACGTTGGACAGGTCGAAAAGATACGCAGTATTTT
>-|TRBJ2-2|TRBV28|-
CASSSLGVGELFF
TGTGCCAGCAGTTCCCTAGGCGTTGGGGAGCTGTTTTTT
>-|TRBJ2-5|TRBV7-7|-
CASSLVQGETQYF
TGTGCTAGCAGCTTAGTTCAGGGGGAGACCCAGTACTTC
>-|TRBJ2-1|TRBV18|-
CASSLENEQFF
TGTGCCAGCTCACTGGAGAATGAGCAGTTCTTC
>-|TRBJ1-1|TRBV15|-
CATSRVGAKAEAFF
TGTGCCACCAGCAGAGTAGGGGCGAAGGCTGAAGCTTTCTTT
>-|TRBJ1-1|TRBV5-1|-
CASSLEVRARDTEAFF
TGCGCCAGCAGCTTGGAAGTGAGGGCGCGAGACACTGAAGCTTTCTTT